These T cell receptor beta chains were read from a single sample in a study of cytomegalovirus exposure and HLA in healthy donors. Generated by immunoSEQ multiplex PCR, the TCRdb table keeps only in-frame clones and is missing some. In all, the sample yields some 200,000 clones. Sequencing was done on a sample of PBMCs. These receptors all come from a woman under 30 in good health and CMV-seropositive. The CDR3 runs from the conserved cysteine through the conserved F or W. The D gene is left open where the match is weak.

J,V,D,DNA,CDR3
TRBJ2-7,TRBV5-8,.,TGTGCCAGCAGCGGAGGTAGGGCCATAATCTCCTACGAGCAGTACTTC,CASSGGRAIISYEQYF
TRBJ2-2,TRBV19,.,TGTGCCAGTAGTTCCCGCACGGCACAGGGCACCGGGGAGCTGTTTTTT,CASSSRTAQGTGELFF
TRBJ1-1,TRBV15,.,TGTGCCACCAGCAGAGATGCGGAAGCGAACACTGAAGCTTTCTTT,CATSRDAEANTEAFF
TRBJ2-5,TRBV10-1,.,TGCGCCAGCAACGACCGGGAAGGAGAGACCCAGTACTTC,CASNDREGETQYF
TRBJ2-7,TRBV5-1,.,TGCGCCAGCAGATCAGTATTTGAGGTTAGATCGGACGAGCAGTACTTC,CASRSVFEVRSDEQYF
TRBJ2-5,TRBV5-4,.,TGTGCCAGCAGCTTGGGGGGCCCCGCCTTTCAGACCCAGTACTTC,CASSLGGPAFQTQYF
TRBJ2-2,TRBV7-9,.,TGTGCCAGCAGCTTATCCTCGGTTAGCACCGGGGAGCTGTTTTTT,CASSLSSVSTGELFF
TRBJ2-2,TRBV7-9,.,TGTGCCAGCAGCTTCCGCCAGACGAACACCGGGGAGCTGTTTTTT,CASSFRQTNTGELFF
TRBJ2-7,TRBV25-1,.,TGTGCCAGCAGCCGAGGGATCTCCTACGAGCAGTACTTC,CASSRGISYEQYF
TRBJ1-3,TRBV2,TRBD1,TGTGCCAGCAACCCCCTGACAGGGGTTAACCCCTCTGGAAACACCATATATTTT,CASNPLTGVNPSGNTIYF
TRBJ2-2,TRBV30,TRBD1,TGTGCCTGGAGTGTACGAGACAGGGTGACCGGGGAGCTGTTTTTT,CAWSVRDRVTGELFF
TRBJ1-2,TRBV5-8,.,TGTGCCAGCAGCTCTAGGGGCAGATATGGCTACACCTTC,CASSSRGRYGYTF
TRBJ2-7,TRBV15,TRBD1,TGTGCCACCAGCAGTAGGGGGCTCCCCTACGAGCAGTACTTC,CATSSRGLPYEQYF
TRBJ1-1,TRBV14,.,TGTGCCAGCAGGAGAGACACGATCAGGGGGAACACTGAAGCTTTCTTT,CASRRDTIRGNTEAFF
TRBJ1-4,TRBV5-1,TRBD1,TGCGCCAGCACCCGTGACAGGGCTAATGAAAAACTGTTTTTT,CASTRDRANEKLFF
TRBJ2-1,TRBV9,TRBD2,TGTGCCAGCAGCGAAGGGGGACTAGCGGGGGGGCTCAATGAGCAGTTCTTC,CASSEGGLAGGLNEQFF
TRBJ2-3,TRBV19,TRBD2,TGTGCCAGTAGTCGCCCGACTAGCGGGATCACAGATACGCAGTATTTT,CASSRPTSGITDTQYF
TRBJ1-2,TRBV28,TRBD1,TGTGCCAGCACCTCAGCAACCGGGACAGCCCATTTGAGTGGCTACACCTTC,CASTSATGTAHLSGYTF
TRBJ2-5,TRBV5-1,TRBD1,TGCGCCAGCGGGACAGGAGGGGAAGAGACCCAGTACTTC,CASGTGGEETQYF
TRBJ2-5,TRBV11-3,TRBD1,TGTGCCAGCAGCTGGGACAGGGGATACCAAGAGACCCAGTACTTC,CASSWDRGYQETQYF
TRBJ2-3,TRBV12-2,.,TGTGCAAGTCGCTTAGCGCTCCTGGCTAGCGGGTCTAGCACAGATACGCAGTATTTT,CASRLALLASGSSTDTQYF
TRBJ2-3,TRBV4-2,.,TGTGCCAGCAGCCAAGAGGCCGGGACTCCGGAGTATTTT,CASSQEAGTPEYF
TRBJ1-2,TRBV2,TRBD1,TGTGCCAGCTCGGGACAGGGTGAGGACTATGGCTACACCTTC,CASSGQGEDYGYTF
TRBJ1-5,TRBV27,.,TGTGCCAGCAGTTCTCAGGGTGGTAATCAGCCCCAGCATTTT,CASSSQGGNQPQHF
TRBJ2-7,TRBV4-2,TRBD2,TGTGCCAGCAGCTCCGGGACTAGCGGGGGGCCCTACGAGCAGTACTTC,CASSSGTSGGPYEQYF
TRBJ2-3,TRBV4-2,.,TGTGCCAGCAGCCTAAGAGGTGGGAAAGGGACATACACAGATACGCAGTATTTT,CASSLRGGKGTYTDTQYF
TRBJ1-4,TRBV19,.,TGTGCCAGTAGCCATCCCGCCGAGGGGGTCCGAAAACTGTTTTTT,CASSHPAEGVRKLFF
TRBJ1-5,TRBV15,.,TGTGCCACCAGCAGTGGGATGGGGGGTAAGCAGCCCCAGCATTTT,CATSSGMGGKQPQHF
TRBJ2-3,TRBV5-6,TRBD2,TGTGCCAGCAGCTTTCCCAGCGGGAGTACAGATACGCAGTATTTT,CASSFPSGSTDTQYF
TRBJ1-2,TRBV5-4,TRBD1,TGTGCCAGCAGCTCGGGACAGGGTAACTATGGCTACACCTTC,CASSSGQGNYGYTF
TRBJ2-3,TRBV4-1,.,TGCGCCAGCAGCCAAGGGAGTGCGGCAGATACGCAGTATTTT,CASSQGSAADTQYF
TRBJ2-1,TRBV6-6,TRBD2,TGTGCCAGCACCCTTACTAGCGGGGGATACAATGAGCAGTTCTTC,CASTLTSGGYNEQFF
TRBJ2-1,TRBV5-1,TRBD2,TGCGCCAGCAGCTATACTACAAGCGGGTGGGGGGGGTACAATGAGCAGTTCTTC,CASSYTTSGWGGYNEQFF
TRBJ2-3,TRBV2,.,TGTGCCAGCAGTGATCAGGGTGACACAGATACGCAGTATTTT,CASSDQGDTDTQYF
TRBJ2-7,TRBV25-1,.,TGTGCCAGCAGTGAATCGGGCGAGCAGTACTTC,CASSESGEQYF
TRBJ1-1,TRBV5-1,.,TGCGCCAGCGGCCCAGCTGTGGGAGGGAACACTGAAGCTTTCTTT,CASGPAVGGNTEAFF
TRBJ1-1,TRBV30,.,TGTGCCTGGAGCATGGGACCTCGGGGGGCTTTCTTT,CAWSMGPRGAFF
TRBJ1-1,TRBV7-2,.,TGTGCCAGCAGCCGCCTGGCATCAAACACTGAAGCTTTCTTT,CASSRLASNTEAFF
TRBJ1-1,TRBV18,.,TGTGCCAGCTCACCTGCGGGGCACCGGACTGAAGCTTTCTTT,CASSPAGHRTEAFF
TRBJ2-3,TRBV15,TRBD1,TGTGCCACCGGCCCCCGGACAGGGGAGATAGATACGCAGTATTTT,CATGPRTGEIDTQYF
TRBJ2-5,TRBV2,TRBD2,TGTGCCAGCATGTCGGCGGCGGGAGGGACCCAGTACTTC,CASMSAAGGTQYF
TRBJ2-7,TRBV25-1,TRBD1,TGTGCCAGCAGTGGACAGGGCGCCTACGAGCAGTACTTC,CASSGQGAYEQYF
TRBJ1-1,TRBV10-3,TRBD1,TGTGCCATCAGGGCCCGGGACAGGGGGTTCAACGCGAACACTGAAGCTTTCTTT,CAIRARDRGFNANTEAFF
TRBJ2-6,TRBV7-9,TRBD1,TGTGCCAGCAGCCAAAGGACAGGGGACACCTCTGGGGCCAACGTCCTGACTTTC,CASSQRTGDTSGANVLTF
TRBJ1-1,TRBV29-1,.,TGCAGCGTTGACGGGAACACTGAAGCTTTCTTT,CSVDGNTEAFF
TRBJ2-2,TRBV5-6,.,TGTGCCAGCAGCTTGGCTCCCCTAGCCGGGGAGCTGTTTTTT,CASSLAPLAGELFF
TRBJ1-2,TRBV10-3,TRBD1,TGTGCCATCAGCCCCTTCCCTACAGGGGACTTATATGGCTACACCTTC,CAISPFPTGDLYGYTF
TRBJ2-5,TRBV20-1,.,TGCAGTGCCGGACAGCAAGAGACCCAGTACTTC,CSAGQQETQYF
TRBJ2-1,TRBV19,TRBD2,TGTGCCAGTAGTATCCTTTTTAGCGGGGGCCAGTACAATGAGCAGTTCTTC,CASSILFSGGQYNEQFF
TRBJ2-3,TRBV4-2,TRBD2,TGTGCCAGCAGCCAAGATATTCGGGGGGGCCCGTATTTT,CASSQDIRGGPYF
TRBJ1-2,TRBV6-5,TRBD1,TGTGCCAGCAGTACAGGGGTGTATGGCTACACCTTC,CASSTGVYGYTF